This note documents a single T cell receptor beta chain sequence. The antigen is undetermined. The data are from a study of cytomegalovirus exposure and HLA in healthy donors. General observations from the study: Among TCR beta chains, those listed as cytomegalovirus-associated numbered 164.

The germline CDR1 and CDR2 sequences are SEHNR and FQNEAQ (reference sequence). V shed 6 bases and J 2 bases; nucleotides not matched to a gene: 9. The CDR3 loop spans 15 amino acids. Researchers ran the PCR with 60 Vbeta and 13 Jbeta primers. Original processing methods: About 11 million of tens of millions of unique TCR beta chains were shared, per a later count. Assay: immunoSEQ multiplex PCR; the TCRdb copy retains only in-frame clones and omits some. V and J calls plus clone size are reproduced from that table; the DNA served to infer D and trimming. The sample records about 150,000 clones, 80% being singletons.

The chain is built from TRBV7-9 and TRBJ1-1; 7 bases line up with TRBD1. The receptor was isolated from a man aged 30-40 years in good health and CMV-seropositive. The specimen was PBMCs. The CDR3 coding sequence is TGTGCCAGCAGTCCTACCGGGACAGTAAACACTGAAGCTTTCTTT. Its translation is CASSPTGTVNTEAFF.